This entry features one TCR beta chain sequence. These data are taken from a study of blood T cell repertoires in COVID-19. Trimming removed 5 bases from V and 5 bases from J; junction bases left unmatched: 4. Germline V CDR1 and CDR2: MNHEY, SVGEGT. The CDR3 length is 14 residues. Data came from immunoSEQ multiplex PCR; TCRdb stores just in-frame clones and leaves some out. The data show roughly 330,000 clones, with about 83% seen just once and approximately 1.5% held by the top ten. The chain employs TRBV6-2 or TRBV6-3 and TRBJ1-1; 11 nucleotides agree with TRBD1. The TCR comes from a woman aged 50 to 60 with acute or convalescent COVID-19. Input material: peripheral blood. CDR3 loop: CASSAGTGGTEAFF. CDR3 DNA sequence: TGTGCCAGCAGTGCCGGGACAGGGGGGACTGAAGCTTTCTTT.